Following are 19 T cell receptor beta chains from one sample sequenced in a study of T cells in Graves' hyperthyroidism and ophthalmopathy. Amplified regions were TCR beta CDR3 sequences from RNA transcripts. Carried out on the TCR CDR3, a first-round RT-PCR used the HTBI primer set. In TCRdb, the multiplex PCR reads were re-called with MiXCR into one record per CDR3 protein. The data show 30,000 to 40,000 distinct CDR3 sequences, about 49% seen once. The sequencing input was blood. These receptors were obtained from a woman in her forties or fifties with Graves' hyperthyroidism that later progressed to Graves' ophthalmopathy.

This clonotype has a count of ten or more. The chain joins TRBV28 to TRBJ2-7, with 7 positions matching TRBD1. Per the germline V gene, CDR1 is MDHEN and CDR2 is SYDVKM. Trimming cost V 1 base and J 7 bases; bases outside gene matches: 4. The CDR3 is 13 residues long. CDR3 sequence: CASSLYRGEEQYF. CDR3 nucleotide sequence: TGTGCCAGCAGTTTATACAGGGGTGAGGAGCAGTACTTC.

This clonotype showed up many times. The chain has TRBV27 and TRBJ2-3, with D uncertain. CDR1 MNHEY and CDR2 SMNVEV come from the germline V gene (reference sequence). V lost 5 bases, J lost 2 bases, and 5 bases lay in between. This CDR3 region has 12 residues. The CDR3 region has the DNA TGTGCCAGCAGTCCCAACACAGATACGCAGTATTTT. It encodes CASSPNTDTQYF.

V and J are TRBV20-1 and TRBJ2-3; 7 bases map to TRBD2. The germline V gene has CDR1 DFQATT and CDR2 SNEGSKA (reference sequence). This CDR3 has 14 residues. J gave up 2 bases and V 6 bases, and 8 bases lay outside the gene matches. This CDR3 reads CSASGGSYTDTQYF. The CDR3 coding sequence is TGCAGTGCATCTGGCGGGAGCTACACAGATACGCAGTATTTT.

This rearrangement joins TRBV6-4 to TRBJ1-2; maybe TRBD1 (5 bases). This CDR3 spans 16 amino acids. Germline loops: CDR1 MRHNA, CDR2 SNTAGT. Trimming left V 4 bases short and J 6 bases short, with 21 bases between. The CDR3 sequence is CASSAGGPGLSDGYTF. DNA of the CDR3: TGTGCCAGCAGTGCGGGAGGGCCAGGGCTGTCTGATGGCTACACCTTC.

The J gene is TRBJ1-2, the V gene TRBV5-4; D possibly corresponds to TRBD1 (5 bases). There are 14 residues in the CDR3. V lost 0 bases and J lost 12, with 18 bases in between. Germline loops: CDR1 SGHNT, CDR2 YYREEE (reference sequence). For the CDR3, the DNA is TGTGCCAGCAGCTTGGCTGGGGCAGAACGTTTAGACACCTTC. Amino acid sequence: CASSLAGAERLDTF.

This clonotype was seen repeatedly, ten times or more. The J gene is TRBJ2-7, the V gene TRBV11-3; D perhaps matches TRBD2 (5 bases). V lost 4 bases, J lost 1 base, and 17 bases lay in between. Germline assignment: CDR1 SGHNT and CDR2 YENEEA. The CDR3 sequence is 16 residues long. The chain's CDR3 is CASSYRSGGSSYEQYF. The CDR3, as DNA: TGTGCCAGCAGCTACCGGAGCGGAGGCTCTTCCTACGAGCAGTACTTC.

In the case of this clonotype: A junction boundary mismatches the germline segment, possibly from a read error. The chain links TRBV5-6 to TRBJ2-1; no firm D call. This CDR3 comprises 13 residues. Germline values: CDR1 SGHDT, CDR2 YYEEEE. In nucleotides, the CDR3 is TGTGCCAGCAGCTTGGGGGGTGACGATGAGCAGTCCTTC. This encodes CASSLGGDDEQSF.

This clonotype has at least ten counts. This rearrangement joins TRBV5-1 to TRBJ2-7, with 7 bases that match TRBD2. After removal of 0 bases from V and 0 bases from J, the junction contained 6 bases not matched to a gene. There are 16 residues in the CDR3. The germline V gene encodes CDR1 SGHRS and CDR2 YFSETQ. In DNA form, the CDR3 reads TGCGCCAGCAGCTTGGGCCCTAGCGGAAACTCCTACGAGCAGTACTTC. Protein product: CASSLGPSGNSYEQYF.

This clonotype was seen repeatedly, ten times or more. This rearrangement joins TRBV11-2 to TRBJ1-1; D uncertain. CDR1 SGHAT and CDR2 FQNNGV come from the germline V gene. The CDR3 totals 13 residues. Trimming pared 0 bases from V and 8 bases from J, leaving 10 bases between. The CDR3: CASSLERQAEAFF. The CDR3 bases are TGTGCCAGCAGCTTAGAGAGGCAAGCGGAAGCTTTCTTT.

At least ten counts were recorded for this clonotype. The chain has TRBV29-1 and TRBJ2-4; D is undetermined. Germline assignment: CDR1 SQVTM and CDR2 ANQGSEA. Trimming pared 2 bases from V and 0 bases from J, leaving 11 bases between. The CDR3 spans 15 residues. The CDR3 loop is CSVEPLTAAKNIQYF. DNA for the CDR3: TGCAGCGTTGAACCCCTCACGGCAGCCAAAAACATTCAGTACTTC.

The chain recombines TRBV20-1 with TRBJ2-1; TRBD2 matches 7 bases. V dropped 6 bases and J dropped 8; count of bases not matched to a gene: 10. Per the germline V gene, CDR1 is DFQATT and CDR2 is SNEGSKA (reference sequence). The CDR3 length is 13 residues. In DNA, the CDR3 is TGCAGTGCGCCAGGGAGGGTTTGGGATGAGCAGTTCTTC. As protein: CSAPGRVWDEQFF.

This clonotype showed up many times. The chain employs TRBV2 and TRBJ2-2; no reliable D call. The V end lost 1 base, the J end lost 3 bases, and 9 bases lay between the germline ends. Per germline, CDR1 SNHLY and CDR2 FYNNEI. This CDR3 comprises 15 residues. The CDR3, as DNA: TGTGCCAGCAGTGAAGGGGGAACTTACACCGGGGAGCTGTTTTTT. It is translated as CASSEGGTYTGELFF. Filled out from reference TRBV2 and TRBJ2-2, the complete variable domain reads EPEVTQTPSHQVTQMGQEVILRCVPISNHLYFYWYRQILGQKVEFLVSFYNNEISEKSEIFDDQFSVERPDGSNFTLKIRSTKLEDSAMYFCASSEGGTYTGELFFGEGSRLTVL.

This clonotype ranks as medium-sized (0.01 to 0.1%). V is TRBV24-1 and J is TRBJ2-1, with D perhaps matching TRBD1 (5 bases). The germline V gene encodes CDR1 KGHDR and CDR2 SFDVKD. Deletions cut 9 bases from V and 12 bases from J, with 26 bases between. CDR3 size: 15 residues. This CDR3 is CATEAVQGTRDAQFF. CDR3 sequence (DNA): TGTGCCACCGAGGCGGTCCAGGGTACCCGTGATGCGCAGTTCTTC.

This clonotype showed up many times. J is TRBJ1-1 and V is TRBV5-1, with D hard to call. The germline gives CDR1 SGHRS, CDR2 YFSETQ. The CDR3 has 13 residues. The germline V and J ends were trimmed by 4 bases and 1 base, with 8 bases remaining between them. CDR3: CASSVVPNTEAFF. The CDR3 coding sequence is TGCGCCAGCAGCGTAGTGCCGAACACTGAAGCTTTCTTT.

This clonotype came up many times. The chain has TRBV6-4 and TRBJ2-1; 14 bases fit TRBD2. V lost 5 bases, J lost 7 bases, and 10 bases stayed unmatched. CDR1 and CDR2 from the germline V gene are MRHNA and SNTAGT. This CDR3 is 17 amino acids long. Here the CDR3 DNA reads TGTGCCAGCAGTCATGGGACTAGCGGGAGAAGTGGGAATGAGCAGTTCTTC. It codes for CASSHGTSGRSGNEQFF.

This clonotype was detected ten times or more. The CDR3 bases are TGTGCCAGCAGCCTAACAAACGCGGGCCACTCCTACAATGAGCAGTTCTTC. Translating it yields CASSLTNAGHSYNEQFF. The chain couples TRBV7-2 to TRBJ2-1; a possible D gene is TRBD2 (5 bases). The CDR3 has 17 residues. The ends were cut back, 5 bases at V and 0 bases at J, with 17 bases in the middle. CDR1 and CDR2 from the germline V gene are SGHTA and FQGNSA.

This clonotype was picked up a small number of times. The genes are TRBV9 and TRBJ2-1; D could derive from TRBD1 or TRBD2 (5 bases each). CDR3 length: 15 residues. Germline CDR1 and CDR2: SGDLS and YYNGEE. Deletions cut 0 bases from V and 6 bases from J, with 13 bases between. In DNA form, the CDR3 reads TGTGCCAGCAGCGTAGGGGGGAACTGGGGCAATGAGCAGTTCTTC. It encodes CASSVGGNWGNEQFF.

This clonotype appeared many times. The chain carries TRBV28 and TRBJ1-5; TRBD1 matches at 7 bases. The CDR3 runs 13 residues. Germline CDR1 reads MDHEN; CDR2 reads SYDVKM. The J segment lost 6 bases and the V segment lost 6 bases, leaving 5 bases of the junction unmatched. In nucleotides, the CDR3 is TGTGCCAGCAGGCGACAGGGCAGTCAGCCCCAGCATTTT. Translating gives CASRRQGSQPQHF.

This sequence joins TRBV19 and TRBJ1-4, with D uncertain. CDR1 is LNHDA, CDR2 SQIVND, per germline (reference sequence). V was pared by 6 bases and J by 5 bases, with 16 bases between. CDR3 length: 15 amino acids. In nucleotides, the CDR3 is TGTGCCAGTAGGCTCTGGACGGGAGAGAATGAAAAACTGTTTTTT. It yields the protein CASRLWTGENEKLFF.